This T cell receptor (beta chain) was recovered during a study of T cell repertoires in aging, cancer and after chemotherapy. Study-wide background: Pre- and post-chemotherapy samples were paired from chronic lymphocytic leukemia patients treated with fludarabine- or bendamustine-based regimens. Study-level findings and limits: Untreated cancer patients had significantly lower blood TCR diversity than age-matched healthy donors.

By share of the sample, this clonotype is large. Its cognate antigen is unknown. A mixed TRB-A/B primer pool amplified rearranged TRB by multiplex touch-down PCR. A single record per CDR3 protein comes from TCRdb applying MiXCR to the multiplex PCR reads. This sample has about 3,300 distinct CDR3 sequences, with 20% to 25% found just once. The template was genomic DNA from peripheral blood, not RNA. This CDR3 contains 13 residues. Germline assignment: CDR1 SQVTM and CDR2 ANQGSEA. The clonotype originates from a human donor with a blood cancer. This chain joins TRBV29-1 and TRBJ1-1; D not resolved. What was sequenced was blood. This CDR3 is CSGGKARWTEAFF. The CDR3 bases are TGCAGTGGTGGGAAGGCGAGGTGGACTGAAGCTTTCTTT.